This T cell receptor beta chain comes out of a study of blood T cell repertoires in COVID-19. Trimming at V came to 3 bases and at J to 7 bases, leaving 0 bases not matched to a gene. This CDR3 is built from 11 residues. Germline V CDR1 and CDR2: SQVTM, ANQGSEA. Study processing details: How many nucleated cells were present was estimated from reference gene primer amplification. Sequenced by immunoSEQ multiplex PCR; TCRdb stores in-frame clones only, minus some. V and J calls and clone size are given by that table; D and trimming were obtained from the DNA. The table lists 250,000 to 300,000 clones, about four fifths of them singletons, with 2.5% to 3.5% in the top ten. This clone came up once.

The sequence was collected from a woman aged 60-70 years with active or convalescent COVID-19. Sequenced sample: peripheral blood. The chain has TRBV29-1 and TRBJ1-2; TRBD1 matches at 9 bases. The CDR3 coding sequence is TGCAGCGTTGAGGGACAGGGTGGCTACACCTTC. Translation: CSVEGQGGYTF.